These T cell receptor beta chains were read from a single sample in a study of neurological immune-mediated disorders. TCRdb independently ran MiXCR on the 5' RACE reads; one entry per CDR3 protein. The data contain 26,000 or so distinct CDR3 sequences, around 12% of them singletons. The sample taken for sequencing was PBMCs. These receptors came from a man aged 55 to 70 in good health. CDR3s include the opening cysteine and the closing phenylalanine or tryptophan. The order of the fields is D gene, J gene, V gene, clone size, CDR3 DNA, CDR3 protein. D genes are given only for firm matches. Expanded clones get a size class; other rows say once, few or many, or leave the size out.

>TRBD1|TRBJ1-2|TRBV28|many
TGTGCCAGCAGTCCCACGACAGGGCCCAGCTATGGCTACACCTTC
CASSPTTGPSYGYTF
>NA|TRBJ1-2|TRBV9|many
TGTGCCAGCAGCGTAGCAGGGCTTGGTGGCTACACCTTC
CASSVAGLGGYTF
>NA|TRBJ1-3|TRBV20-1|NA
TGCAGTGCCAGAAGTACTGGAAACACCATATATTTT
CSARSTGNTIYF
>NA|TRBJ1-2|TRBV28|many
TGTGCCAGCAGTTCCTACTACGCTAACTATGGCTACACCTTC
CASSSYYANYGYTF
>NA|TRBJ1-1|TRBV5-1|many
TGCGCCAGCAGCTTGGCACCGGACACTGAAGCTTTCTTT
CASSLAPDTEAFF
>NA|TRBJ1-5|TRBV10-3|many
TGTGCCACCTCTGGGAGTAATCAGCCCCAGCATTTT
CATSGSNQPQHF
>TRBD1|TRBJ2-1|TRBV15|medium-sized
TGTGCCACCAGCAGAGATCTCACGGGACAGTTGCTCAATGAGCAGTTCTTC
CATSRDLTGQLLNEQFF
>NA|TRBJ2-5|TRBV20-1|many
TGCAGTGCTGGGGACTGGGATTGGGAGACCCAGTACTTC
CSAGDWDWETQYF
>TRBD2|TRBJ2-5|TRBV9|many
TGTGCCAGCAGCGAGACAGGGACTAGCGGGACAGAGACCCAGTACTTC
CASSETGTSGTETQYF
>NA|TRBJ2-6|TRBV5-1|many
TGCGCCAGCAGCAGCCCTCGCGGCTCTGGGGCCAACGTCCTGACTTTC
CASSSPRGSGANVLTF
>TRBD2|TRBJ2-1|TRBV5-1|many
TGCGCCAGCAGCCCCCGAGCGGGAGGGGGCAATGAGCAGTTCTTC
CASSPRAGGGNEQFF
>NA|TRBJ2-3|TRBV10-3|many
TGTGCCATCAGTGAAAGAGCAGATACGCAGTATTTT
CAISERADTQYF
>TRBD2|TRBJ2-5|TRBV5-1|many
TGCGCCAGCAGCCTGGCTGTTGGTCTAGCGGGGGTGGCAGAGACCCAGTACTTC
CASSLAVGLAGVAETQYF
>NA|TRBJ1-5|TRBV28|many
TGTGCCAGCAGCTTGGGGCAAAGCAATCAGCCCCAGCATTTT
CASSLGQSNQPQHF
>TRBD1|TRBJ1-1|TRBV7-9|many
TGTGCCAGCAGCCCACAGGGGGTTAACACTGAAGCTTTCTTT
CASSPQGVNTEAFF
>NA|TRBJ1-4|TRBV29-1|many
TGCAGCGGAGGAGGGGAGGAAAAACTGTTTTTT
CSGGGEEKLFF
>NA|TRBJ1-1|TRBV20-1|many
TGCAGTGCCGACAGGCAGCAGGGCACTGAAGCTTTCTTT
CSADRQQGTEAFF
>NA|TRBJ1-6|TRBV9|many
TGTGCCAGCAGCGTTTTGGGGAAACAGGGTATCGACCTCCACTTT
CASSVLGKQGIDLHF
>TRBD2|TRBJ2-2|TRBV9|NA
TGTGCCAGCAGCGTACCGCCCGGGGGGGGGACCGGGGAGCTGTTTTTT
CASSVPPGGGTGELFF
>NA|TRBJ2-4|TRBV4-3|medium-sized
TGCGCCAGCAGCCAAGGGGCCCTAGCCAAAAACATTCAGTACTTC
CASSQGALAKNIQYF
>TRBD1|TRBJ1-1|TRBV10-3|many
TGTGCCATCAGGGACAGAAGGGACAGGGCGTACACTGAAGCTTTCTTT
CAIRDRRDRAYTEAFF
>TRBD1|TRBJ2-2|TRBV7-9|many
TGTGCCAGCAGCCCGACAGGGTGGGACACCGGGGAGCTGTTTTTT
CASSPTGWDTGELFF
>TRBD1|TRBJ2-7|TRBV7-8|many
TGTGCCAGCAGCCGACAGGGGATTGGCGAGCAGTACTTC
CASSRQGIGEQYF
>NA|TRBJ2-3|TRBV5-1|many
TGCGCCAGCAGCTTGGGGCCAACGGGACGGGCAGATACGCAGTATTTT
CASSLGPTGRADTQYF
>NA|TRBJ2-7|TRBV10-3|medium-sized
TGTGCCACCCTAAACCCTAGCTCCTACGAGCAGTACTTC
CATLNPSSYEQYF
>NA|TRBJ2-7|TRBV7-2|many
TGTGCCAGCAGCTTAGCGTCAGCCTACGAGCAGTACTTC
CASSLASAYEQYF
>NA|TRBJ1-6|TRBV6-4|NA
TGTGCCAGCAGTGACGCGAGACAGAGCCGACTTAATTCACCCCTCCACTTT
CASSDARQSRLNSPLHF
>NA|TRBJ2-7|TRBV28|many
TGTGCCAGCAGTCCAGTTTTCGGGGTATCCTACGAGCAGTACTTC
CASSPVFGVSYEQYF
>TRBD2|TRBJ2-5|TRBV5-1|many
TGCGCCAGCAGCTTTATAGCGGGGGCAGAGACCCAGTACTTC
CASSFIAGAETQYF
>NA|TRBJ1-2|TRBV5-6|many
TGTGCCAGCAGCTTGTACGGGGGAGAGAACTATGGCTACACCTTC
CASSLYGGENYGYTF
>TRBD1|TRBJ1-1|TRBV29-1|many
TGCATAGTGGACAGGGGATCTGAAGCTTTCTTT
CIVDRGSEAFF
>NA|TRBJ2-1|TRBV27|few
TGTGCCAGCAGCCCGGTTGGCCAAGGGCAGTTCTTC
CASSPVGQGQFF
>NA|TRBJ2-2|TRBV6-1|many
TGTGCCAGCAGTATCCGGTCCGGGGAGCTGTTTTTT
CASSIRSGELFF
>NA|TRBJ1-2|TRBV12-3/TRBV12-4|many
TGTGCCAGCAGTTGGGTTTCTTCAGACTATGGCTACACCTTC
CASSWVSSDYGYTF
>TRBD2|TRBJ2-3|TRBV7-3|many
TGTGCCAGCAGCTCGGGGGGAGATACGCAGTATTTT
CASSSGGDTQYF
>NA|TRBJ2-6|TRBV5-1|many
TGCGCCAGCAGTGTGGTTTCCTCTGGGGCCAACGTCCTGACTTTC
CASSVVSSGANVLTF
>TRBD1|TRBJ2-1|TRBV14|medium-sized
TGTGCCAGCAGCGCACAGGGGGTTCCCTACAATGAGCAGTTCTTC
CASSAQGVPYNEQFF
>TRBD1|TRBJ2-7|TRBV6-1|medium-sized
TGTGCCAGCAATTCCTTGGGACAGGGGGACGAGCAGTACTTC
CASNSLGQGDEQYF
>NA|TRBJ1-5|TRBV7-9|many
TGTGCCAGCAGCTCAGCGGCGGCAGGTGATCAGCCCCAGCATTTT
CASSSAAAGDQPQHF
>NA|TRBJ2-3|TRBV19|NA
TGTGCCAGTACTCCGGACACAGATACGCAGTATTTT
CASTPDTDTQYF
>NA|TRBJ2-6|TRBV6-6|many
TGTGCCAGCAGGTCTCGGGAGTTTTTGTCTGGGGCCAACGTCCTGACTTTC
CASRSREFLSGANVLTF
>NA|TRBJ1-1|TRBV7-9|many
TGTGCCAGCAGCAAGGCAACAGTTAACACTGAAGCTTTCTTT
CASSKATVNTEAFF
>TRBD1|TRBJ1-2|TRBV4-2|NA
TGTGCCAGCAGCCAAGATGTGACAGGGGTGGGTGGCTACACCTTC
CASSQDVTGVGGYTF
>NA|TRBJ2-3|TRBV6-2/TRBV6-3|many
TGTGCCAGCCGGGACTCGAGCACAGATACGCAGTATTTT
CASRDSSTDTQYF
>TRBD1|TRBJ2-2|TRBV5-1|many
TGCGCCAGCAGCTGGGGCCGGGACAGGGCGAACACCGGGGAGCTGTTTTTT
CASSWGRDRANTGELFF
>TRBD1|TRBJ1-1|TRBV2|many
TGTGCCAGCAACTCCGGGACAGCTAGTACGAACACTGAAGCTTTCTTT
CASNSGTASTNTEAFF
>NA|TRBJ1-3|TRBV20-1|many
TGCAGTGCTTTGGACCGAAGCGAAAACACCATATATTTT
CSALDRSENTIYF
>NA|TRBJ1-1|TRBV20-1|NA
TGCAGTGATCCTCGCGGGACTCCAACTGAAGCTTTCTTT
CSDPRGTPTEAFF
>TRBD1|TRBJ2-7|TRBV2|many
TGTGCCACTTCGACAGGGGGGTCCTACGAGCAGTACTTC
CATSTGGSYEQYF
>NA|TRBJ2-5|TRBV5-1|medium-sized
TGCGCCAGCAGCTTGCGGGAACAAGAGACCCAGTACTTC
CASSLREQETQYF
>NA|TRBJ2-1|TRBV7-2|many
TGTGCCAGCAGCTTAGTTGGGGGGTTCCCCTACAATGAGCAGTTCTTC
CASSLVGGFPYNEQFF
>NA|TRBJ2-2|TRBV29-1|many
TGCAGCGTTGAAGTCACGACCGGGGAGCTGTTTTTT
CSVEVTTGELFF
>NA|TRBJ2-7|TRBV7-9|many
TGTGCCAGCAGCTTTGGGACCTACGAGCAGTACTTC
CASSFGTYEQYF
>NA|TRBJ2-7|TRBV5-6|many
TGTGCCAGCAGCTTCGGGCGGTACTACGAGCAGTACTTC
CASSFGRYYEQYF
>TRBD1|TRBJ1-1|TRBV11-3|few
TGTGCCAGCAGCACAGGGGGGTGGCGGGACCTGAACACTGAAGCTTTCTTT
CASSTGGWRDLNTEAFF
>NA|TRBJ1-5|TRBV28|many
TGTGCCAGCAGGAGGCCCTCCGGTCAGCCCCAGCATTTT
CASRRPSGQPQHF
>NA|TRBJ1-1|TRBV5-1|many
TGCGCCAGCAGCGTCGGGGGGAACACTGAAGCTTTCTTT
CASSVGGNTEAFF
>TRBD1|TRBJ1-5|TRBV5-6|NA
TGTGCCAGCAGCCAGGGGGCACTTAATCAGCCCCAAAATTTT
CASSQGALNQPQNF
>NA|TRBJ2-4|TRBV12-3/TRBV12-4|few
TGTGCCAGCAGTTCTAGGACCGAGAACATTCAGTACTTC
CASSSRTENIQYF
>NA|TRBJ1-3|TRBV5-6|few
TGTGCCAGCAGCTTACGAGGGAACACCATATATTTT
CASSLRGNTIYF